Listed here is a single TCR beta chain. There are 13 residues in the CDR3. Trimming left V 5 bases short and J 2 bases short, with 9 bases between. From germline, CDR1 is LNHDA and CDR2 SQIVND (reference sequence). The data derive from a study of blood T cell repertoires in COVID-19. Some clones are missing from TCRdb's copy, which holds only in-frame ones; the method was immunoSEQ multiplex PCR. The sample carries a few hundred thousand clones, 85% recorded once. The sample was peripheral blood. The chain uses TRBV19 and TRBJ2-5, with a weak D call TRBD1 (6 bases). The source is a human donor in a cohort sampled during active COVID-19. The CDR3 bases are TGTGCCAGTAGTTCAGGGGCGCAAGAGACCCAGTACTTC. Residues: CASSSGAQETQYF.